What follows are 12 T cell receptor beta chains derived from one specimen sequenced in a study of T cells in Graves' hyperthyroidism and ophthalmopathy. Amplified TCR beta CDR3 regions derived from RNA transcripts. The HTBI primer set drove a first-round RT-PCR of the TCR CDR3. Using its own MiXCR run on the multiplex PCR reads, TCRdb lists one record per CDR3 protein. This sample carries 700,000 or so distinct CDR3 sequences, about 14% of them seen once, and the ten largest clones take roughly an eighth. Sequencing was carried out using blood. These TCRs come from a woman between 45 and 65 years old with Graves' ophthalmopathy.

As concerns this clonotype: A single base separates this from a much larger clone, so it may be a read error. The chain couples TRBV7-7 to TRBJ2-1; tentatively, D is TRBD2 (5 bases). From germline, CDR1 is SSHAT and CDR2 FNYEAQ (reference sequence). The CDR3 runs 16 residues. Here the CDR3 reads CASSLSVGARYNEQFF. In DNA form, the CDR3 reads TGTGCTAGCAGTTTATCGGTGGGAGCGCGGTACAATGAGCAGTTCTTC.

The CDR3 DNA reads TGTGCCAGCAGCTTTTGGGGAGGGACTAGCGGAGGTTACGAGCAGTACTTC. Amino acids: CASSFWGGTSGGYEQYF. The rearrangement uses TRBV7-2 and TRBJ2-7; 11 bases are a match to TRBD2. Losses at the gene ends were 3 bases for V and 4 bases for J; bases not matched to a gene: 11. Germline V gene data show CDR1 as SGHTA and CDR2 as FQGNSA. The length of the CDR3 is 17 residues.

The sample holds a few counts of this clonotype. The CDR3 nucleotides read TGTGCCAGCAGTGAACTGGGCAGCCTTCTCGATCAGCCCCAGCATTTT. It yields the protein CASSELGSLLDQPQHF. V and J are TRBV25-1 and TRBJ1-5; no clear D gene. V dropped 2 bases and J dropped 5 bases, with 16 bases sitting between them. The CDR3 spans 16 residues. CDR1 is MGHDK and CDR2 is SYGVNS in the germline V gene.

This clonotype was observed at least ten times. This chain links TRBV24-1 with TRBJ2-3; TRBD1 aligns across 12 bases. The V and J ends lost 4 bases and 2 bases, in that order; junction bases with no gene match: 21. CDR1 is KGHDR, CDR2 SFDVKD, per germline. CDR3 size: 22 residues. CDR3 sequence: CATSDRDRGRLGLPGFTDTQYF. The CDR3 DNA sequence: TGTGCCACCAGTGACCGGGACAGGGGGCGTTTGGGGCTGCCGGGATTCACAGATACGCAGTATTTT.

In this sample, this clonotype turned up many times. V usage is TRBV28 and J usage is TRBJ1-5; D is possibly TRBD1 (5 bases). The CDR3 contains 15 residues. Germline-derived CDR1 and CDR2 are MDHEN and SYDVKM. V was shortened by 6 bases and J by 0 bases, with 12 bases between the two germline ends. The CDR3, as DNA: TGTGCCAGCAGCACGACAGTTTATAGCAATCAGCCCCAGCATTTT. Amino acids: CASSTTVYSNQPQHF.

This clonotype was observed many times. The chain links TRBV5-1 to TRBJ2-1; 7 nucleotides agree with TRBD2. Germline trimming cut 2 bases from V and 4 bases from J; bases unmatched to any gene: 3. The CDR3 contains 14 residues. CDR1 and CDR2 from the germline V gene are SGHRS and YFSETQ. CDR3 loop: CASSFAAGYNEQFF. Here the CDR3 DNA reads TGCGCCAGCAGCTTTGCAGCGGGGTACAATGAGCAGTTCTTC.

Notes on this clonotype: In this CDR3 the conserved last residue, phenylalanine or tryptophan, is missing, so a read error is likely. The gene calls are TRBV7-9 and TRBJ2-1, with D uncertain. Trimming shortened V by 3 bases and J by 5 bases, and 2 bases separated the two germline ends. The CDR3 extends over 11 amino acids. In germline, CDR1 is SEHNR, CDR2 FQNEAQ (reference sequence). In DNA form, the CDR3 reads TGTGCCAGCAGCTTGAACAATGAGCAGTTCCTC. Translated: CASSLNNEQFL.

This clonotype occurred many times. The chain carries TRBV24-1 and TRBJ2-3; TRBD2 matches 8 bases. CDR1 is KGHDR, CDR2 SFDVKD, per germline. This CDR3 is built from 15 residues. V was clipped by 5 bases and J by 2 bases; unmatched bases: 5. CDR3 sequence (DNA): TGTGCCACCAGTGGGTCTAGCGGGTACACAGATACGCAGTATTTT. Its translation: CATSGSSGYTDTQYF.

V gene TRBV20-1 combines with J gene TRBJ2-5; 8 bases align to TRBD1. The trim removed 6 bases at V and 6 bases at J, leaving 9 bases unmatched. The CDR3 totals 13 residues. Germline CDR1 and CDR2: DFQATT and SNEGSKA (reference sequence). CDR3 sequence reads: CSAMTGERKTQYF. CDR3 in DNA: TGCAGTGCGATGACAGGGGAAAGGAAGACCCAGTACTTC.

Concerning this clonotype itself: The junction shows a germline mismatch at one end, possibly a read error. The chain has TRBV7-7 and TRBJ2-7; unclear D gene. Germline values: CDR1 SSHAT, CDR2 FNYEAQ (reference sequence). CDR3 length: 13 residues. CDR3 DNA sequence: TGTGCTAGCAGCCAGGTCACGAATTACGAGCAGTACTTC. Translated: CASSQVTNYEQYF.

The chain carries TRBV13 and TRBJ2-2; 8 nucleotides align to TRBD1. Germline assignment: CDR1 PRHDT and CDR2 FYEKMQ (reference sequence). Trimming took 5 bases from V and 8 from J; bases not matched to a gene: 4. The CDR3 length is 13 residues. This CDR3 reads CASSPGQGGELFF. The CDR3 coding sequence is TGTGCCAGCAGCCCAGGACAGGGTGGGGAGCTGTTTTTT. Full variable domain (rest looked up from reference TRBV13 and TRBJ2-2): AAGVIQSPRHLIKEKRETATLKCYPIPRHDTVYWYQQGPGQDPQFLISFYEKMQSDKGSIPDRFSAQQFSDYHSELNMSSLELGDSALYFCASSPGQGGELFFGEGSRLTVL.

This clonotype was observed a handful of times. The V call is TRBV5-8, the J call TRBJ2-1; TRBD2 matches 8 bases. Germline loops: CDR1 SGHTS, CDR2 YDEGEE. This CDR3 spans 14 amino acids. V gave up 4 bases and J gave up 4 bases; unmatched junction bases: 4. The DNA of the CDR3 is TGTGCCAGCAGCCCTAGCGGGTTTTACAATGAGCAGTTCTTC. Amino acid sequence: CASSPSGFYNEQFF.